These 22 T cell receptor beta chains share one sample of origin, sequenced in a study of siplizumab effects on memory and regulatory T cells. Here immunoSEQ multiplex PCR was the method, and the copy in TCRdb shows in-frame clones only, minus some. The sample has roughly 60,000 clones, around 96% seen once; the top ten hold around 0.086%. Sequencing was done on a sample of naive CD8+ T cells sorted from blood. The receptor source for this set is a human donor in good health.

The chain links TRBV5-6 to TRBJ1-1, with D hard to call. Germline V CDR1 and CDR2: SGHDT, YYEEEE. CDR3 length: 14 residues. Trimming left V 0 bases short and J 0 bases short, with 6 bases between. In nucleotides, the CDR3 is TGTGCCAGCAGCTTGGGACTAATGAACACTGAAGCTTTCTTT. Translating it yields CASSLGLMNTEAFF.

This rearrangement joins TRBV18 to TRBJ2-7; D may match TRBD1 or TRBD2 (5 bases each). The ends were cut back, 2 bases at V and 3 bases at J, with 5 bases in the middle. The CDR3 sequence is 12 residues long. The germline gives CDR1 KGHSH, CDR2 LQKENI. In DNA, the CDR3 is TGTGCCAGCTCACCAGGGGGCTACGAGCAGTACTTC. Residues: CASSPGGYEQYF.

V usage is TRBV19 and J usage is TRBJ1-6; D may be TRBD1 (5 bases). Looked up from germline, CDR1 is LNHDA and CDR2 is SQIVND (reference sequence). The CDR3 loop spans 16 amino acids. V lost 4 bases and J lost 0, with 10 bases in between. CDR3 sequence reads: CASSTRQSSYNSPLHF. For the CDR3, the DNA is TGTGCCAGTAGTACCCGACAGAGCTCCTATAATTCACCCCTCCACTTT.

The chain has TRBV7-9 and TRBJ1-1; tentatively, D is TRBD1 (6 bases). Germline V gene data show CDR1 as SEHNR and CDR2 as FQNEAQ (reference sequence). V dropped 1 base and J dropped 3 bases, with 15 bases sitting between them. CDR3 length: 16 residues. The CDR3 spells CASSLEGGAWDTEAFF. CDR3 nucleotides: TGTGCCAGCAGCTTAGAGGGGGGCGCTTGGGACACTGAAGCTTTCTTT.

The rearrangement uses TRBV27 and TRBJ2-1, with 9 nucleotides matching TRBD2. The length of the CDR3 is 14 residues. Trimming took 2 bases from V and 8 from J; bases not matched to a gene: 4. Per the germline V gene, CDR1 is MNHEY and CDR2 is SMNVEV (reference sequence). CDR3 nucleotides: TGTGCCAGCAGTTTAGGGACTAGCACCCATGAGCAGTTCTTC. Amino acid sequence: CASSLGTSTHEQFF.

CDR3 DNA: TGTGCCAGCAGCCCGAGTCGGGGGACCTACGAGCAGTACTTC. Translating it yields CASSPSRGTYEQYF. V gene TRBV13 combines with J gene TRBJ2-7; possibly TRBD2 for D (6 bases). Germline loops: CDR1 PRHDT, CDR2 FYEKMQ (reference sequence). The CDR3 totals 14 residues. V dropped 5 bases and J dropped 2 bases, with 13 bases sitting between them.

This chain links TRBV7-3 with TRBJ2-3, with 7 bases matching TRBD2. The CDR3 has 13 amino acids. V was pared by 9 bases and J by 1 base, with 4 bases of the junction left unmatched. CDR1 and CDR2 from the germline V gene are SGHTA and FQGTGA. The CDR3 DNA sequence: TGTGCCAGTCAGGCGGGGGGCACAGATACGCAGTATTTT. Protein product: CASQAGGTDTQYF.

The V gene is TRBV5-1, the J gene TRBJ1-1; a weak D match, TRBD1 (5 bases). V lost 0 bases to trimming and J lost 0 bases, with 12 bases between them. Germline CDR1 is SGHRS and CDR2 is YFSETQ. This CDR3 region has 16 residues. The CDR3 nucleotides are TGCGCCAGCAGCTTGGCCGCGGCAGGGATGAACACTGAAGCTTTCTTT. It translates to CASSLAAAGMNTEAFF.

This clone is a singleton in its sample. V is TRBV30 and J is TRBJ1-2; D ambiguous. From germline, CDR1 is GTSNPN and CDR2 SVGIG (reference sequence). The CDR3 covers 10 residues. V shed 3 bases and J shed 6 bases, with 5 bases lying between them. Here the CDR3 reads CAWRTDGYTF. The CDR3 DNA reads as TGTGCCTGGAGAACAGATGGCTACACCTTC.

CDR3 DNA sequence: TGTGCCAGCAGTGCCAGCGGGGGGAGGCAAGAGACCCAGTACTTC. Translation gives CASSASGGRQETQYF. The chain joins TRBV6-6 to TRBJ2-5, with 9 nucleotides matching TRBD2. CDR1 and CDR2 from the germline V gene are MNHNY and SVGAGI (reference sequence). The CDR3 has 15 amino acids. Trimming took 5 bases from V and 2 from J; bases not matched to a gene: 6.

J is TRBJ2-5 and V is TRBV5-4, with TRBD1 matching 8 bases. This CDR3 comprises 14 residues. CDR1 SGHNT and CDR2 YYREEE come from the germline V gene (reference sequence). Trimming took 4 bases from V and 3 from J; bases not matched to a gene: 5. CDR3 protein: CASSGTTGEETQYF. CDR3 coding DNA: TGTGCCAGCAGCGGGACGACAGGGGAAGAGACCCAGTACTTC. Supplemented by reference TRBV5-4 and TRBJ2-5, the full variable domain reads ETGVTQSPTHLIKTRGQQVTLRCSSQSGHNTVSWYQQALGQGPQFIFQYYREEENGRGNFPPRFSGLQFPNYSSELNVNALELDDSALYLCASSGTTGEETQYFGPGTRLLVL.

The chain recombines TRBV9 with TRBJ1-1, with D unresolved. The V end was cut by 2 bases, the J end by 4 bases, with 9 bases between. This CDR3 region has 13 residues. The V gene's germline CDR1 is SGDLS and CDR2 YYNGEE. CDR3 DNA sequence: TGTGCCAGCAGCGTTTCTGGGAGCACTGAAGCTTTCTTT. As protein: CASSVSGSTEAFF.

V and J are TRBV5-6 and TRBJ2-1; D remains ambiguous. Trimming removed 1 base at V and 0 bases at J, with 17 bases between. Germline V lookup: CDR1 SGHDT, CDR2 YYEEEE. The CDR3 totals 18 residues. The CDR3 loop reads CASSLKPYQRSSYNEQFF. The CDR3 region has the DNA TGTGCCAGCAGCTTGAAACCCTACCAGAGGAGCTCCTACAATGAGCAGTTCTTC.

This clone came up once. CDR3 coding DNA: TGTGCCAGCAGTCCCGAGGGGAGGGTGAGCTCCTACGAGCAGTACTTC. This translates into CASSPEGRVSSYEQYF. This chain connects TRBV28 to TRBJ2-7; 7 bases line up with TRBD2. The V segment lost 5 bases and the J segment 0 bases; nucleotides outside the gene matches: 10. This CDR3 has 16 residues. The germline V gene has CDR1 MDHEN and CDR2 SYDVKM. Supplemented by reference TRBV28 and TRBJ2-7, the full variable domain reads DVKVTQSSRYLVKRTGEKVFLECVQDMDHENMFWYRQDPGLGLRLIYFSYDVKMKEKGDIPEGYSVSREKKERFSLILESASTNQTSMYLCASSPEGRVSSYEQYFGPGTRLTVT.

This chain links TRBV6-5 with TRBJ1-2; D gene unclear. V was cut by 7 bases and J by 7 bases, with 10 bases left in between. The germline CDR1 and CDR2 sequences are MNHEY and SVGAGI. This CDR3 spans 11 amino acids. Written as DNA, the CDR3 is TGTGCCAGCATAGTAATTGGTGGCTACACCTTC. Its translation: CASIVIGGYTF.

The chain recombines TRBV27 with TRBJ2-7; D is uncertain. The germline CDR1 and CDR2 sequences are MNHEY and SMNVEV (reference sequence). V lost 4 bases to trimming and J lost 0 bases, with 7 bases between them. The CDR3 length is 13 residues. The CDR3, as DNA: TGTGCCAGCAGTTGGACCGGCTCCTACGAGCAGTACTTC. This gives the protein CASSWTGSYEQYF.

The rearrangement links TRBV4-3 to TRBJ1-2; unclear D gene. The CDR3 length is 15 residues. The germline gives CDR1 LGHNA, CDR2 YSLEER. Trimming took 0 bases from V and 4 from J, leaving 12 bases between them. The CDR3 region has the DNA TGCGCCAGCAGCCAAGAACCCGAGTTGCCCTATGGCTACACCTTC. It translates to CASSQEPELPYGYTF.

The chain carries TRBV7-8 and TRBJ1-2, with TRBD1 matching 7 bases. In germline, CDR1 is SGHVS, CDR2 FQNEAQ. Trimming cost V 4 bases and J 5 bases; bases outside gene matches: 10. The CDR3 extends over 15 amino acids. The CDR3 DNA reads TGTGCCAGCAGCTCTCTGGGACAGCTACAGTATGGCTACACCTTC. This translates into CASSSLGQLQYGYTF.

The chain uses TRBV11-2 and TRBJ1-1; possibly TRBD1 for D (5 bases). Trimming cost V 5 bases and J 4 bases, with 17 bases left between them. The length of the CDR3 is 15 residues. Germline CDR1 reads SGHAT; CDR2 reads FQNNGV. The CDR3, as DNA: TGTGCCAGCAGCCCATACGGGACGTCCGGCACTGAAGCTTTCTTT. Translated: CASSPYGTSGTEAFF.

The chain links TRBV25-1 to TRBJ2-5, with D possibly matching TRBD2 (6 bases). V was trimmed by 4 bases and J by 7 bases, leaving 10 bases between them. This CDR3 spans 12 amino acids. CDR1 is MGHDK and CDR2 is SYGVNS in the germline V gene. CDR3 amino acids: CASSVGGGTQYF. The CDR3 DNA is TGTGCCAGCAGTGTTGGGGGAGGGACCCAGTACTTC. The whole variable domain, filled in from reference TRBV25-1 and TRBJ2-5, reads EADIYQTPRYLVIGTGKKITLECSQTMGHDKMYWYQQDPGMELHLIHYSYGVNSTEKGDLSSESTVSRIRTEHFPLTLESARPSHTSQYLCASSVGGGTQYFGPGTRLLVL.

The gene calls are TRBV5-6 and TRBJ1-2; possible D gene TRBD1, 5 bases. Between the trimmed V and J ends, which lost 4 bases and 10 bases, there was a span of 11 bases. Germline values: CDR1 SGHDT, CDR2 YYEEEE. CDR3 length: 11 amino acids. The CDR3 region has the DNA TGTGCCAGCAGCGGGGGTCTTTACTACACCTTC. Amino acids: CASSGGLYYTF.

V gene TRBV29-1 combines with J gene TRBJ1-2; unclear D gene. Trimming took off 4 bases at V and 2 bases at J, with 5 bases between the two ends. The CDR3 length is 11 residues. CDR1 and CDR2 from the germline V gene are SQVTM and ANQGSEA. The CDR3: CSVVSNYGYTF. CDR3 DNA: TGCAGCGTTGTCTCCAACTATGGCTACACCTTC.